This entry is about one T cell receptor beta chain. The data were produced by immunoSEQ multiplex PCR, yet TCRdb's version contains in-frame clones alone and is incomplete. The repertoire holds about 1 million clones, under 80% seen once, with around 1.5% in the top ten. These data originate in a study of shared clonotypes between healthy human individuals. The sample taken for sequencing was memory CD4+ T cells sorted from blood. Documented subset: CD45RA-negative fraction. This TCR came from a man aged 18 to 29 in good health.

The DNA for the CDR3 is TGTGCCACTCAAATGGCAGGAGGGAAGGAAAAACTGTTTTTT. Encoded protein: CATQMAGGKEKLFF. This chain connects TRBV19 to TRBJ1-4; the D is unclear. Per the germline V gene, CDR1 is LNHDA and CDR2 is SQIVND (reference sequence). Trimming stripped 10 bases from V and 8 bases from J, with 20 bases between. The CDR3 runs to 14 residues.